This T cell receptor (beta chain) was sequenced for a study of cytomegalovirus exposure and HLA in healthy donors. Across the study: Of 350 to 400 genotyped donors, roughly 81% grouped in the Caucasian-associated ancestry cluster.

Use of 60 Vbeta and 13 Jbeta primers characterized the PCR. Measured with immunoSEQ multiplex PCR; TCRdb has only the in-frame clones, and not every one. The sample consists of under 150,000 clones, about 78% of them appearing once. The trim removed 3 bases at V and 6 bases at J, leaving 1 base unmatched. Germline CDR1 reads SQVTM; CDR2 reads ANQGSEA. The CDR3 runs to 11 residues. The sequence came from a male donor in good health and CMV-seronegative. The source material was PBMCs. The chain has TRBV29-1 and TRBJ2-7, with TRBD1 matching over 8 bases. The CDR3 nucleotides read TGCAGCGTTGAGACAGGGGCCGAGCAGTACTTC. Translating gives CSVETGAEQYF.